These 13 T cell receptor beta chains were sequenced from one sample in a study of PD-1 blockade in classical Hodgkin lymphoma. In every patient, relapse followed autologous stem cell transplantation, while exposure to brentuximab vedotin differed. Using immunoSEQ multiplex PCR, the repertoire was profiled, and TCRdb retains in-frame clones only, with some absent. This sample has over 45,000 clones, with about two thirds found just once. The sample in question was peripheral blood mononuclear cells (PBMCs), obtained before the second cycle of nivolumab. The receptor set was obtained from a human donor with classical Hodgkin lymphoma.

The chain joins TRBV30 to TRBJ1-4; 8 bases agree with TRBD1. Germline V gene data show CDR1 as GTSNPN and CDR2 as SVGIG (reference sequence). V was pared by 5 bases and J by 8 bases, with 10 bases of the junction left unmatched. The CDR3 loop spans 14 amino acids. The CDR3, as DNA: TGTGCCTGGGGGAGGGGGCAGGGGGCCGAAAAACTGTTTTTT. This sequence encodes CAWGRGQGAEKLFF.

The chain recombines TRBV6-1 with TRBJ1-2; 8 nucleotides agree with TRBD1. V trimming: 5 bases; J trimming: 8 bases; junction bases outside the gene matches: 7. CDR3 length equals 13 residues. Per germline, CDR1 MNHNS and CDR2 SASEGT. CDR3 bases: TGTGCCAGCAGTTCCCTGGACAGGGCGGGCTACACCTTC. The encoded protein is CASSSLDRAGYTF.

The V and J genes are TRBV27 and TRBJ1-1; D ambiguous. The CDR3 covers 15 residues. CDR1 and CDR2 from the germline V gene are MNHEY and SMNVEV (reference sequence). V lost 3 bases to trimming and J lost 0 bases, with 11 bases between them. This CDR3 is CASSLSPVMNTEAFF. The CDR3, as DNA: TGTGCCAGCAGTTTGTCACCAGTTATGAACACTGAAGCTTTCTTT.

V usage is TRBV6-5 and J usage is TRBJ1-2, with a weak D call TRBD1 (5 bases). CDR1 is MNHEY, CDR2 SVGAGI, per germline. V lost 2 bases and J lost 8, with 9 bases in between. The CDR3 consists of 12 residues. In nucleotides, the CDR3 is TGTGCCAGCAGTTACCCGGGGACCGGCTACACCTTC. Translated: CASSYPGTGYTF.

The chain couples TRBV19 to TRBJ1-5, with D hard to call. The CDR3 consists of 16 residues. Germline CDR1 is LNHDA and CDR2 is SQIVND (reference sequence). The V end was cut by 7 bases, the J end by 0 bases, with 16 bases between. CDR3 DNA sequence: TGTGCCAGTACCCCCCGGGCAGGAACTAGCAATCAGCCCCAGCATTTT. Encoded protein: CASTPRAGTSNQPQHF.

This clone has just a few counts. The gene calls are TRBV11-2 and TRBJ2-3; TRBD1 aligns across 11 bases. Unmatched junction bases numbered 4, after V lost 5 bases and J lost 0 bases. Germline loops: CDR1 SGHAT, CDR2 FQNNGV. CDR3 length: 16 residues. The CDR3 sequence: CASSTGTGGSTDTQYF. The CDR3, as DNA: TGTGCCAGCAGCACCGGGACAGGGGGAAGCACAGATACGCAGTATTTT.

This clone was picked up a small number of times. This sequence joins TRBV30 and TRBJ1-2, with a weak D call TRBD1 (6 bases). This CDR3 region has 16 residues. V was clipped by 1 base and J by 4 bases, with 19 bases between them. Looked up from germline, CDR1 is GTSNPN and CDR2 is SVGIG (reference sequence). The CDR3 reads CAWSGRAGTSSYGYTF. The CDR3 nucleotides are TGTGCCTGGAGTGGCCGGGCGGGGACATCCTCCTATGGCTACACCTTC.

The chain links TRBV27 to TRBJ2-1, with a possible D match to TRBD1 (5 bases). Trimming pared 6 bases from V and 7 bases from J, leaving 10 bases between. The CDR3 extends over 12 amino acids. Germline CDR1 and CDR2: MNHEY and SMNVEV (reference sequence). CDR3 DNA sequence: TGTGCCAGCAGCTATCAGGGAAATGAGCAGTTCTTC. Translation: CASSYQGNEQFF.

J is TRBJ1-1 and V is TRBV7-3, with no clear D. This CDR3 contains 12 residues. Between the trimmed V and J ends, which lost 6 bases and 6 bases, there was a span of 11 bases. From germline, CDR1 is SGHTA and CDR2 FQGTGA. CDR3 residues: CASRPLGPEAFF. The CDR3 region has the DNA TGTGCCAGCAGGCCCTTGGGCCCTGAAGCTTTCTTT. The whole variable domain, remainder taken from reference TRBV7-3 and TRBJ1-1, is GAGVSQTPSNKVTEKGKYVELRCDPISGHTALYWYRQSLGQGPEFLIYFQGTGAADDSGLPNDRFFAVRPEGSVSTLKIQRTERGDSAVYLCASRPLGPEAFFGQGTRLTVV.

The gene calls are TRBV5-1 and TRBJ2-7, with D possibly being TRBD1 (6 bases). V was clipped by 0 bases and J by 6 bases, with 16 bases between them. Germline CDR1 is SGHRS and CDR2 is YFSETQ. The CDR3 totals 15 residues. In DNA, the CDR3 is TGCGCCAGCAGCTTGGGGCTGGGGGCTCTGGGCGAGCAGTACTTC. This sequence encodes CASSLGLGALGEQYF. The complete variable domain, with remaining parts taken from reference TRBV5-1 and TRBJ2-7, reads KAGVTQTPRYLIKTRGQQVTLSCSPISGHRSVSWYQQTPGQGLQFLFEYFSETQRNKGNFPGRFSGRQFSNSRSEMNVSTLELGDSALYLCASSLGLGALGEQYFGPGTRLTVT.

The J gene is TRBJ2-1, the V gene TRBV4-2, with D perhaps matching TRBD2 (5 bases). From germline, CDR1 is LGHNA and CDR2 YNFKEQ. The CDR3 contains 13 residues. Trimming removed 4 bases at V and 8 bases at J, with 12 bases between. CDR3 in DNA: TGTGCCAGCAGCCTCAGACTATCGGATGAGCAGTTCTTC. It yields the protein CASSLRLSDEQFF.

The chain carries TRBV6-1 and TRBJ2-7; the match to TRBD1 covers 9 bases. From germline, CDR1 is MNHNS and CDR2 SASEGT. CDR3 length: 14 amino acids. Unmatched junction bases numbered 6, after V lost 4 bases and J lost 5 bases. The CDR3 coding sequence is TGTGCCAGCAGTGGAGGGACAGGGTTTAACGAGCAGTACTTC. Encoded protein: CASSGGTGFNEQYF.

This clone was picked up one time. This chain links TRBV19 with TRBJ1-5; D remains ambiguous. Germline CDR1 is LNHDA and CDR2 is SQIVND (reference sequence). This CDR3 is 12 amino acids long. Trimming stripped 5 bases from V and 1 base from J, with 3 bases between. DNA of the CDR3: TGTGCCAGTAGTTGGAGCAATCAGCCCCAGCATTTT. Protein: CASSWSNQPQHF.